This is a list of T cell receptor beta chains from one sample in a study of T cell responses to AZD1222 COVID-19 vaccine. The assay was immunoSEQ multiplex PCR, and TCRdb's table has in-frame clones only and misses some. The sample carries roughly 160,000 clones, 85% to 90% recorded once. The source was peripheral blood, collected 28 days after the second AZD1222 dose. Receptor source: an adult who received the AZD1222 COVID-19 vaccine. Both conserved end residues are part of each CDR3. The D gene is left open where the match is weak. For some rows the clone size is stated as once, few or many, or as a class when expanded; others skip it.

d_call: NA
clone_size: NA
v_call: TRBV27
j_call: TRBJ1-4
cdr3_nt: TGTGCCAGCAGTCCGGGGGTTAGCCCTCCCTTGTCCGGTGAAAAACTGTTTTTT
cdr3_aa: CASSPGVSPPLSGEKLFF

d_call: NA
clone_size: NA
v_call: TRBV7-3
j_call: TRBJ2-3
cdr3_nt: TGTGCCAGCAGCTTAGCGGTCTCAGGAGATACGCAGTATTTT
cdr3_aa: CASSLAVSGDTQYF

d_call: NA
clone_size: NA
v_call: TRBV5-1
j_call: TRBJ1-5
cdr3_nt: TGCGCCAGCAGCTTGGCAGGGGCCCAGGGTCAGCCCCAGCATTTT
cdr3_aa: CASSLAGAQGQPQHF

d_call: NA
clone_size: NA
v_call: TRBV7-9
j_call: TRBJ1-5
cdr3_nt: TGTGCCAGCAGCTTGAGGCGCAATCAGCCCCAGCATTTT
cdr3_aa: CASSLRRNQPQHF

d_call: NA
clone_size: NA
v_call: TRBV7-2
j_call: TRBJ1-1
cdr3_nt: TGTGCCAGCAGCTTAGCGCCGGGGGTCGGGAACACTGAAGCTTTCTTT
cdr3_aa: CASSLAPGVGNTEAFF

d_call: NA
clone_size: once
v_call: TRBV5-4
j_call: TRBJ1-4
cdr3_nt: TGTGCCAGCAGCGGTGGGGGGGGCCCACCTCAGAATGAAAAACTGTTTTTT
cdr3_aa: CASSGGGGPPQNEKLFF

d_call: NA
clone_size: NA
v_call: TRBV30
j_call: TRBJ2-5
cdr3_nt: TGTGCCTGGGGCCGGGACTACCAAGAGACCCAGTACTTC
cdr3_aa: CAWGRDYQETQYF

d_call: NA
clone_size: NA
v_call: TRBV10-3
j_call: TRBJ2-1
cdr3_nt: TGTGCCATCTCGGGGTACAATGAGCAGTTCTTC
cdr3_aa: CAISGYNEQFF

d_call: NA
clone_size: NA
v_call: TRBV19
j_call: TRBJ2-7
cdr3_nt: TGTGCCAGTAGTATAGGTCTAGGGGTAAACTACGAGCAGTACTTC
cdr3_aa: CASSIGLGVNYEQYF

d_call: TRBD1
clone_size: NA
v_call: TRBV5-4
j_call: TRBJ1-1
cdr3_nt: TGTGCCAGCAGCTTGAAGGGACAGGGGGTCGCTGAAGCTTTCTTT
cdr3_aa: CASSLKGQGVAEAFF

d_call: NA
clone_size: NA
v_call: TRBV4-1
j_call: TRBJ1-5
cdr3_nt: TGCGCCAGCAGCCAAGAGGGCCGATACTCCCCCCAGCATTTT
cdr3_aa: CASSQEGRYSPQHF

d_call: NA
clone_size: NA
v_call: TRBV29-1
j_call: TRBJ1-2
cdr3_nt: TGCAGCGGGACAGATAGAGGGTATGGCTACACCTTC
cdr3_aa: CSGTDRGYGYTF

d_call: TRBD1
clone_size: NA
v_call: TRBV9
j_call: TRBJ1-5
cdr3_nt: TGTGCCAGCAGCGGACAGGGTGCGGGTCAGCCCCAGCATTTT
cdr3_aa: CASSGQGAGQPQHF

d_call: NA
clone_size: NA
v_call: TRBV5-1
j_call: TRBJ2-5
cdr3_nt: TGCGCCAGCAGCTTGCAAGAGACCCAGTACTTC
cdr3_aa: CASSLQETQYF

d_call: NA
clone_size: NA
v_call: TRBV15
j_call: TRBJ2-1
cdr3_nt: TGTGCCACCAGCAGATCCCAGGGATCGGCTGATGAGCAGTTCTTC
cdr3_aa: CATSRSQGSADEQFF

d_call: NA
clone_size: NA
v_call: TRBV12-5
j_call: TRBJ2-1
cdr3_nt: TGTGCTAGTGGTCCTGGACTCCCAAGCTCCTACAATGAGCAGTTCTTC
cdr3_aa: CASGPGLPSSYNEQFF

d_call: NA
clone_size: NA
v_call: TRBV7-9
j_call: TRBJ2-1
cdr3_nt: TGTGCCAGCAGCGCTACGATGGGCAATGAGCAGTTCTTC
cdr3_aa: CASSATMGNEQFF

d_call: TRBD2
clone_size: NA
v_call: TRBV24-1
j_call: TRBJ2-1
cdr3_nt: TGTGCCACCAGTGATCCCCGTAGCGGGGGGCCATACAATGAGCAGTTCTTC
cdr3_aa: CATSDPRSGGPYNEQFF

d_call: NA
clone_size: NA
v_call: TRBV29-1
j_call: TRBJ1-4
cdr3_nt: TGCAGCGCCGGGGGAGGGAGCGGCTCAACTAATGAAAAACTGTTTTTT
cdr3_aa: CSAGGGSGSTNEKLFF

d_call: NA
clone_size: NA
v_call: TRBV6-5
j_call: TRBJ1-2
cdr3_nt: TGTGCCAGCATTTCGGGGGACAAGAACTATGGCTACACCTTC
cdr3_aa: CASISGDKNYGYTF

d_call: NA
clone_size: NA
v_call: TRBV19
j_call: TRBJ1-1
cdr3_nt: TGTGCCAGTATTGTGAGTCCGACTGAAGCTTTCTTT
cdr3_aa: CASIVSPTEAFF

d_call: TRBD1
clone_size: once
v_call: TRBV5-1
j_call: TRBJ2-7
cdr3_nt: TGCGCCAGCAGCAGGGGGGACAGGGGGGCGGGCGAGCAGTACTTC
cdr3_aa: CASSRGDRGAGEQYF

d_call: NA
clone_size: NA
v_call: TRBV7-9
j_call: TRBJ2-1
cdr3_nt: TGTGCCAGCAGTCCCGGCCGGCGGGCCAATCACAATGAGCAGTTCTTC
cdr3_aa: CASSPGRRANHNEQFF

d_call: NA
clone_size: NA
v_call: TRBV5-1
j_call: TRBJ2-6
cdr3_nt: TGCGCCAGCAGCTTGGGTGGGGGCGGGTCTGGGGCCAACGTCCTGACTTTC
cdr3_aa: CASSLGGGGSGANVLTF